A single sample gave rise to the 5 T cell receptor beta chains below, sequenced in a study of blood T cell repertoires in COVID-19. Sequencing used immunoSEQ multiplex PCR; TCRdb keeps in-frame clones, though not all of them. The sample has about 210,000 clones; around 80% are singletons. The sequenced material came from peripheral blood. Receptors were obtained from a man aged 45 to 65 with active or convalescent COVID-19.

This CDR3 reads CASRDDRGFTEAFF. In nucleotides, the CDR3 is TGTGCCAGCAGGGACGACAGGGGGTTTACTGAAGCTTTCTTT. This chain uses TRBV5-6 with TRBJ1-1, with 9 bases identical to TRBD1. Germline V CDR1 and CDR2: SGHDT, YYEEEE. The V and J ends lost 5 bases and 5 bases, in that order; junction bases with no gene match: 7. The CDR3 has 14 residues.

This rearrangement joins TRBV19 to TRBJ2-5; 10 nucleotides agree with TRBD1. The CDR3 totals 15 residues. The V and J ends lost 10 bases and 4 bases, in that order; junction bases with no gene match: 12. Germline CDR1 LNHDA, CDR2 SQIVND (reference sequence). The DNA of the CDR3 is TGTGCCAACCGGAGTGGGACAGGGGAGGGAGAGACCCAGTACTTC. Residues: CANRSGTGEGETQYF.

The chain combines TRBV5-6 with TRBJ1-5; D is uncertain. Between the trimmed V and J ends, which lost 0 bases and 0 bases, there was a span of 7 bases. The CDR3 covers 15 residues. The germline gives CDR1 SGHDT, CDR2 YYEEEE. CDR3 sequence reads: CASSLGTYSNQPQHF. The CDR3 DNA reads as TGTGCCAGCAGCTTGGGCACCTATAGCAATCAGCCCCAGCATTTT.

CDR3: CASSQEGWGGTEAFF. CDR3 sequence (DNA): TGCGCCAGCAGCCAAGAAGGTTGGGGGGGCACTGAAGCTTTCTTT. The chain couples TRBV4-1 to TRBJ1-1; D is possibly TRBD1 (5 bases). V was pared by 0 bases and J by 4 bases, with 12 bases between. The CDR3 totals 15 residues. Germline V gene data show CDR1 as MGHRA and CDR2 as YSYEKL.

The chain combines TRBV5-4 with TRBJ1-1; 8 nucleotides line up with TRBD1. Germline CDR1 is SGHNT and CDR2 is YYREEE (reference sequence). V was pared by 4 bases and J by 10 bases, with 6 bases of the junction left unmatched. This CDR3 contains 12 residues. CDR3 sequence (DNA): TGTGCCAGCAGCCCCGACAGGGGCGCAGCTTTCTTT. The encoded protein is CASSPDRGAAFF.